Each of the 4 T cell receptor beta chains below was sequenced from the same sample in a study of T cells after yellow fever vaccination. TCRdb re-called the 5' RACE reads with MiXCR, one entry per CDR3 protein. Of 70,000 to 80,000 distinct CDR3 sequences in the sample, roughly 7% were seen once. The source was CD8+ T cells sorted from PBMCs, collected roughly 10 days after the first yellow fever vaccination. Source of these receptors: a man aged 18 to 29 who received the YFV17D yellow fever vaccine.

This chain joins TRBV7-2 and TRBJ2-2, with 12 bases lining up with TRBD2. The CDR3 loop spans 16 amino acids. Germline V gene sequence: CDR1 SGHTA, CDR2 FQGNSA. V lost 4 bases, J lost 4 bases, and 4 bases stayed unmatched. CDR3 nucleotides: TGTGCCAGCAGCTGGGGACTAGCGGGTTTCACCGGGGAGCTGTTTTTT. It translates to CASSWGLAGFTGELFF. Full variable domain (outside the CDR3, taken from reference TRBV7-2 and TRBJ2-2): GAGVSQSPSNKVTEKGKDVELRCDPISGHTALYWYRQSLGQGLEFLIYFQGNSAPDKSGLPSDRFSAERTGGSVSTLTIQRTQQEDSAVYLCASSWGLAGFTGELFFGEGSRLTVL.

This clonotype was counted many times. The chain uses TRBV27 and TRBJ2-3; 11 nucleotides align to TRBD2. CDR3 length equals 22 residues. Losses at the gene ends were 4 bases for V and 3 bases for J; bases not matched to a gene: 24. Germline V lookup: CDR1 MNHEY, CDR2 SMNVEV (reference sequence). The CDR3 protein is CASSWPFRATSGDPIRTDTQYF. For the CDR3, the DNA is TGTGCCAGCAGTTGGCCATTCCGTGCGACTAGCGGGGACCCAATCAGGACAGATACGCAGTATTTT.

The table lists this clonotype with a count of one. The genes are TRBV11-1 and TRBJ2-5, with TRBD2 identical over 13 bases. Looked up from germline, CDR1 is SGHAT and CDR2 is FQDESV (reference sequence). The CDR3 is made up of 19 amino acids. The V and J ends lost 8 bases and 3 bases, in that order; junction bases with no gene match: 18. Here the CDR3 reads CASRPRGGLAGEVEETQYF. The CDR3 nucleotides read TGTGCCAGCCGCCCCCGGGGAGGACTAGCGGGGGAGGTGGAAGAGACCCAGTACTTC.

This clonotype was recorded many times. The chain employs TRBV6-1 and TRBJ2-1; D is undetermined. The CDR3 is 15 amino acids. CDR1 and CDR2 from the germline V gene are MNHNS and SASEGT. V was trimmed by 5 bases and J by 0 bases, leaving 11 bases between them. CDR3 in DNA: TGTGCCAGCAGTCGCGATTTGGGCTCCTACAATGAGCAGTTCTTC. This codes for CASSRDLGSYNEQFF.